The source of this T cell receptor (beta chain) is a study of technical replicates of blood from a few donors. The data were produced by immunoSEQ multiplex PCR, yet TCRdb's version contains in-frame clones alone and is incomplete. The sample holds some 67,000 clones; roughly 98% are singletons and the top ten take 0.16%. This clone has only one observation. The length of the CDR3 is 16 residues. The ends were cut back, 0 bases at V and 0 bases at J, with 10 bases in the middle. Germline CDR1 is SGHNT and CDR2 is YYREEE (reference sequence). This TCR came from a human donor in good health. V usage is TRBV5-4 and J usage is TRBJ1-3, with D perhaps matching TRBD1 (6 bases). The sequencing input was T cells isolated from PBMCs. CDR3 region: CASSLDRVGSGNTIYF. The CDR3, as DNA: TGTGCCAGCAGCTTGGACAGGGTGGGCTCTGGAAACACCATATATTTT.